This TCR beta chain was retrieved from a study of immune heterogeneity within non-small cell lung tumors. Study-wide context: Of the tumors, several were squamous cell, about ten non-squamous, and 1 not otherwise specified. Study-level findings and limits: Different tumor locations in one patient shared dominant CDR3 beta clonotypes yet harbored unique high-frequency clones. High-frequency T-cell receptor beta clonotypes differed largely between individual patients.

CDR3 length: 17 residues. Per germline, CDR1 MDHEN and CDR2 SYDVKM. Trimming cost V 6 bases and J 6 bases; bases outside gene matches: 12. This clonotype is labeled medium-sized. What it binds is not known. Template material for each sample was 550 to 700 ng of bulk tumor genomic DNA. Several far-apart biopsies were taken per primary tumor during surgery. Patients went through curative surgery, and their non-small cell lung cancer was untreated and newly diagnosed. All donors had received a new diagnosis of non-small cell lung cancer and were undergoing surgery with curative intent. Amplification of TCR beta CDR3 was performed by multiplex PCR with 32 V and 13 J primers. From the multiplex PCR reads, TCRdb called clonotypes with MiXCR, one entry per CDR3 protein. The sample shows 10,000 to 15,000 distinct CDR3 sequences, 20% to 25% of them seen only once.

The origin of this receptor is a man aged 50 to 60 with non-small cell lung cancer. Sequenced material: lung tumor tissue. The chain is built from TRBV28 and TRBJ1-5, with 12 bases that match TRBD1. The CDR3 is CASSLGTGGRWGQPQHF. In nucleotides, the CDR3 is TGTGCCAGCAGCCTGGGGACAGGGGGCAGGTGGGGTCAGCCCCAGCATTTT.